Listed below are T cell receptor beta chains from one sample, sequenced in a study of cytomegalovirus exposure and HLA in healthy donors. Profiled with immunoSEQ multiplex PCR; TCRdb holds only in-frame clones, not every one. The sample contains under 200,000 clones, more than 80% of which appear only once. The sample consisted of PBMCs. The source of these receptors is a woman between 45 and 60 years old in good health and CMV-seropositive. CDR3s leave out the opening cysteine and the closing phenylalanine or tryptophan. Where a row states a size, it is once, few, many or the class of an expanded clone; other rows omit it.

j_call v_call clone_size cdr3_aa
- TRBV2 - ASNIRGDYEQY
TRBJ2-1 TRBV6-9 - ASIPRDRVPHNEQF
TRBJ1-2 TRBV19 - ASTRDRGLRNGYT
TRBJ1-1 TRBV15 - ATSAVTGGTEAF
TRBJ2-3 TRBV7-2 - ASSLASGNTDTQY
TRBJ1-2 TRBV27 - ASGRTGGIYGYT
TRBJ1-4 TRBV27 - ASSSRASAVEKLF
TRBJ2-1 TRBV2 - ASSPSELSYNEQF
TRBJ1-3 TRBV6-5 - ASKRGLSGNTIY
TRBJ1-4 TRBV6-5 - ASSQYRGSEKLF
TRBJ2-7 TRBV4-2 - ASLGQSSYEQY
TRBJ1-4 TRBV5-4 - ASSASTGSNEKLF
TRBJ2-7 TRBV7-9 - ASSLLAGGRSYKQY
TRBJ2-7 TRBV5-4 once ASSLVGSSGGYEQY
TRBJ1-4 TRBV27 once ASSSYDSRGSNEKLF
TRBJ1-1 TRBV6-5 - ASRRGTEAF
TRBJ2-5 TRBV7-6 few ASSLSGQGAAETQY
TRBJ1-3 TRBV4-1 - ASSQSGAGNTIY